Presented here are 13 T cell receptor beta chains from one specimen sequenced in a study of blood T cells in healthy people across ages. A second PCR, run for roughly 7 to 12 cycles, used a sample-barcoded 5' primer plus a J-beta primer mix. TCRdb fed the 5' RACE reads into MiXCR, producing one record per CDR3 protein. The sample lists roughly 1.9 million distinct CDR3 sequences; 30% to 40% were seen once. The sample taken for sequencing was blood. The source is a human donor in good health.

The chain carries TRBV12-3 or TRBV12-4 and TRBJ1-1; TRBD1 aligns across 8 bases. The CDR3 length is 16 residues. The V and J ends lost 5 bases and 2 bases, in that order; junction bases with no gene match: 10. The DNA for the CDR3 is TGTGCCAGCAGTCGGACTCCCGGGACAGGTAACACTGAAGCTTTCTTT. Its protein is CASSRTPGTGNTEAFF.

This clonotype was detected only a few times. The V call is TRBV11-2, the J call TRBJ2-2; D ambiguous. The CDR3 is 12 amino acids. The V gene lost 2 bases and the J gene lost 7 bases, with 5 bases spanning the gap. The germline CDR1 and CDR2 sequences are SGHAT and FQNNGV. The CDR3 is CASSLKVGELFF. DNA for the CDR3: TGTGCCAGCAGCTTAAAAGTCGGGGAGCTGTTTTTT.

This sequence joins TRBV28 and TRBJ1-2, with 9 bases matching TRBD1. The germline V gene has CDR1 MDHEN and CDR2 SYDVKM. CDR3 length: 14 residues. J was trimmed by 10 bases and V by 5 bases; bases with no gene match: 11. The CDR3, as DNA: TGTGCCAGCAGTCGTCTACCCGGGACAGGGCCCTACACCTTC. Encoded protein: CASSRLPGTGPYTF.

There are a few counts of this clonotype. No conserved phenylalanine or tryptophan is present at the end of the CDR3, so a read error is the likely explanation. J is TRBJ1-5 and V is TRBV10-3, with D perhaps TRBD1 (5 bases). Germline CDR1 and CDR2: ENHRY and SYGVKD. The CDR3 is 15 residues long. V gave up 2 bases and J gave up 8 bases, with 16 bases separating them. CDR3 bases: TGTGCCATCAGTGAGGGAATGGGTTGGGGGGAGCCCCAGCATTTG. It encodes CAISEGMGWGEPQHL.

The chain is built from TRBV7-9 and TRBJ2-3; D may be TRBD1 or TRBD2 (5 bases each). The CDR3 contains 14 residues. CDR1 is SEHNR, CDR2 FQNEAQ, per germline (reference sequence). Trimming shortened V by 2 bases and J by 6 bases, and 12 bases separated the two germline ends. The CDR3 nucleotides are TGTGCCAGCAGCTTAAATACGGGGCAGGATACGCAGTATTTT. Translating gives CASSLNTGQDTQYF.

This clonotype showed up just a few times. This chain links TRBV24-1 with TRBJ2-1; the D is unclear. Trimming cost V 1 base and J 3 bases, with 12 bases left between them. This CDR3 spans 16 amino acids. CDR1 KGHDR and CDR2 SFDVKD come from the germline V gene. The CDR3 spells CATSDLRAGNYNEQFF. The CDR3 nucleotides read TGTGCCACCAGTGATTTAAGGGCTGGGAACTACAATGAGCAGTTCTTC.

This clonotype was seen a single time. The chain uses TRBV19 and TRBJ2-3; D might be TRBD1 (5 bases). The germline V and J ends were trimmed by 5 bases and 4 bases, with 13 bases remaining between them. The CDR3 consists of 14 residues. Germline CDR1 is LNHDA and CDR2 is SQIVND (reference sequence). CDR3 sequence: CASSVGRAADTQYF. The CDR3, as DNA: TGTGCCAGTAGTGTCGGCAGGGCTGCAGATACGCAGTATTTT.

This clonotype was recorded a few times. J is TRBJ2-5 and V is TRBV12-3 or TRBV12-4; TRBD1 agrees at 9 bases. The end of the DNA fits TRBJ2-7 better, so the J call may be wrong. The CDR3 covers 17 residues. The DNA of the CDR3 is TGTGCCAGCAGTCCCCTAGGCGAGGGACAGGGACCCTACGAGCAGTACTTC. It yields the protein CASSPLGEGQGPYEQYF.

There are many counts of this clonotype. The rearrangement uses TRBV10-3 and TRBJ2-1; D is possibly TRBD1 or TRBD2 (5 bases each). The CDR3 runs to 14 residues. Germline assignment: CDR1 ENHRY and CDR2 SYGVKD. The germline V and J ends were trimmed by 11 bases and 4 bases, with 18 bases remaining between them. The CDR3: CASLHGDVYNEQFF. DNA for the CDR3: TGTGCCTCATTACATGGGGACGTATACAATGAGCAGTTCTTC.

CDR3 nucleotide sequence: TGTGCCAGCAGCCCTGGGATCTTCTCCTACGAGCAGTACTTC. Its protein is CASSPGIFSYEQYF. The rearrangement uses TRBV14 and TRBJ2-7; D is unclear. CDR3 size: 14 residues. The germline CDR1 and CDR2 sequences are SGHDN and FVKESK. Trimming took 4 bases from V and 0 from J, leaving 10 bases between them.

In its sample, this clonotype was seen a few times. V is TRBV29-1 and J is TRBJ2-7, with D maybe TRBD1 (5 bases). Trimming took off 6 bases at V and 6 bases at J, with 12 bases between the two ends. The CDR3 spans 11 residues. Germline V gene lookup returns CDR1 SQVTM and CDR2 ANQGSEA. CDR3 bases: TGCAGCGTCCCAGTGGGGCTCGAGCAGTACTTC. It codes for CSVPVGLEQYF.

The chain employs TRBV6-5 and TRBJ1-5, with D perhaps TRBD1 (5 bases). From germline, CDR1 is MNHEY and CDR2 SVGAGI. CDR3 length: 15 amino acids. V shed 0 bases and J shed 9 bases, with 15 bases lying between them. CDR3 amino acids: CASSYSKVGRGPQHF. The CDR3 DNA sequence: TGTGCCAGCAGTTACTCGAAGGTGGGGCGGGGGCCCCAGCATTTT.

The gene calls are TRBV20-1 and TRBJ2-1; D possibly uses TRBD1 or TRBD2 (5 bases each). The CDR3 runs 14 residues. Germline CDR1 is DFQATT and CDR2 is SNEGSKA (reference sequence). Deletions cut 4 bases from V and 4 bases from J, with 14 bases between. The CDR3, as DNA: TGCAGTGCTATTCTGGGACCCTATTACAATGAGCAGTTCTTC. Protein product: CSAILGPYYNEQFF.